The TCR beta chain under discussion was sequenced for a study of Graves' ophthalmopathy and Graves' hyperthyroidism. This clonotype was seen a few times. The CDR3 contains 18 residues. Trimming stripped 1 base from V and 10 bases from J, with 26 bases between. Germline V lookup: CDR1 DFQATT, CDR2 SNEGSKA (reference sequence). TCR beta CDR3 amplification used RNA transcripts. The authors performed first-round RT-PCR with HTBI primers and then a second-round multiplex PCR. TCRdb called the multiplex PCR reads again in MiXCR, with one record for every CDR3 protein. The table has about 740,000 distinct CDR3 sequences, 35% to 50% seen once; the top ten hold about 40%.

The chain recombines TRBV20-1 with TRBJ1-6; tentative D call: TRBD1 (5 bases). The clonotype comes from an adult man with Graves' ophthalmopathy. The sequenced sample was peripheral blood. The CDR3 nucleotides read TGCAGTGCTAGAGCACCGGTTGTCGGGGGAGGATTAGGCTCACCCCTCCACTTT. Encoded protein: CSARAPVVGGGLGSPLHF.